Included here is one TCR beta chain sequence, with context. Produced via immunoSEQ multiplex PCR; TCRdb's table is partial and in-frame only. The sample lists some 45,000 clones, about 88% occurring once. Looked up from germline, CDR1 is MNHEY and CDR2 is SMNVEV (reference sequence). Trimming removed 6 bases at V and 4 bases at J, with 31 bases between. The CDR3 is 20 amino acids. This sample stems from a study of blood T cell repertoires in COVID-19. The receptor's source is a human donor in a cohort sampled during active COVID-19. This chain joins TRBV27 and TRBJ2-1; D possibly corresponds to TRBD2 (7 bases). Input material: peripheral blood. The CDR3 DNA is TGTGCCAGCAGAATTGCCGCAACCTACCGGGCGGGGGCGGCTTACAATGAGCAGTTCTTC. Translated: CASRIAATYRAGAAYNEQFF.